This T cell receptor beta chain was retrieved from a study of CD8 T cells in Susac syndrome. Germline CDR1 reads LNHDA; CDR2 reads SQIVND (reference sequence). V was cut by 10 bases and J by 5 bases, with 21 bases left in between. The CDR3 spans 15 residues. After extraction with the RNeasy kit, roughly 0.5 to 1 ug of the RNA was reverse transcribed using random hexamers. Each CDR3 protein is one row after TCRdb ran MiXCR on the immunoSEQ multiplex PCR reads. The profile shows about 66,000 distinct CDR3 sequences, about 94% of them singletons. This clonotype was obtained from a human donor with multiple sclerosis. The sequencing input was CD8+ T cells from PBMCs. The rearrangement joins TRBV19 to TRBJ2-1; no clear D gene. The DNA for the CDR3 is TGTGCCACCCGGCTTGAAGGACGGAGCAACAATGAGCAGTTCTTC. Encoded protein: CATRLEGRSNNEQFF.